The rows below give T cell receptor beta chains drawn from one sample of a study of metastatic and nonmetastatic thyroid tumors. TCRdb redid the clone calls on the PCR reads using MiXCR. The sample holds 20,000 to 25,000 clones, approximately 16% seen once. Sequencing used tumor tissue. Source of these receptors: a female donor with papillary thyroid cancer or a benign thyroid nodule (not recorded which). Some clones in this sample may be carry-over from other donors' samples. Each CDR3 is given with its conserved first and last residue. D genes are given only for firm matches. Size is omitted from some rows. Given values are once, few, many or a class for expanded clones.

many	TRBV20-1	TRBJ2-7	.	CSARDLGGWGYEQYF	TGCAGTGCTAGAGATTTGGGGGGCTGGGGGTACGAGCAGTACTTC
few	TRBV6-1	TRBJ1-2	.	CASTVGPNYCYTF	TGTGCCAGCACCGTGGGTCCCAACTATTGCTACACCTTC
many	TRBV29-1	TRBJ1-5	.	CSVQQGPGQPQHF	TGCAGCGTTCAACAGGGACCGGGGCAGCCCCAGCATTTT
many	TRBV28	TRBJ1-6	TRBD1	CASSPLGQNNSPLHF	TGTGCCAGCAGCCCCTTGGGACAGAATAATTCACCCCTCCACTTT
.	TRBV20-1	TRBJ1-1	.	CSARVAVTDTEAFF	TGCAGTGCTAGAGTTGCAGTTACTGACACTGAAGCTTTCTTT
many	TRBV6-1	TRBJ1-2	.	CASGGNYGYTF	TGTGCCAGCGGGGGGAACTATGGCTACACCTTC
.	TRBV30	TRBJ1-2	TRBD1	CAWWGQSGDRGGYTF	TGTGCCTGGTGGGGACAGAGTGGCGATCGGGGCGGCTACACCTTC
.	TRBV28	TRBJ2-6	.	CASISQLAGVGSGANVLTF	.
.	TRBV6-5	TRBJ1-4	TRBD1	CARDRGNEKLFF	TGTGCCAGAGACAGGGGAAATGAGAAACTGTTTTTT
many	TRBV27	TRBJ1-5	.	CASSLMWNQPQHF	TGTGCCAGCAGTTTAATGTGGAATCAGCCCCAGCATTTT
few	TRBV28	TRBJ1-6	.	CASRFRDGNNSPLHF	TGTGCCAGCCGTTTTCGCGACGGGAATAATTCACCCCTCCACTTT
.	TRBV20-1	TRBJ2-2	.	CSAYGVSTVELFF	TGCAGTGCTTATGGGGTATCCACCGTTGAGCTGTTTTTT
.	TRBV11-1	TRBJ2-2	TRBD1	CASSPPGQGPTGERFF	TGTGCCAGCAGCCCACCGGGACAGGGTCCCACCGGGGAGAGGTTTTTT
many	TRBV10-3	TRBJ2-3	.	CAISVDEDTQYF	TGTGCCATCAGTGTAGACGAGGATACGCAGTATTTT
many	TRBV3-1	TRBJ1-2	TRBD1	CASSLGQVNYGYTF	TGTGCCAGCAGCCTTGGACAGGTTAACTATGGCTACACCTTC
many	TRBV20-1	TRBJ2-1	TRBD2	CSASRGLGGEQFF	TGCAGTGCTAGCCGTGGACTAGGCGGTGAGCAGTTCTTC
.	TRBV2	TRBJ1-1	.	CASCYGNMNTESFF	TGTGCCAGCTGTTATGGCAACATGAACACTGAATCGTTCTTT
many	TRBV24-1	TRBJ2-1	.	CATSDSARGLRNEQFF	TGTGCCACCAGTGATTCCGCCAGGGGTCTTAGGAATGAGCAGTTCTTC
many	TRBV20-1	TRBJ1-3	.	CSAIDRTHSGNTIYF	TGCAGTGCCATAGACAGGACCCACTCTGGAAACACCATATATTTT
medium-sized	TRBV6-1	TRBJ2-2	.	CASSSSTGYYTGELFF	.
many	TRBV11-2	TRBJ1-2	.	CASSSGRGGYGYTF	TGTGCCAGCAGCTCGGGAAGGGGCGGCTATGGCTACACCTTC
many	TRBV7-9	TRBJ2-7	.	CASSLSPDAYEQYF	TGTGCCAGCAGCTTATCCCCGGATGCCTACGAGCAGTACTTC
many	TRBV28	TRBJ1-6	TRBD1	CAGNRGGSYNSPLHF	TGTGCCGGGAACAGGGGCGGTTCCTATAATTCACCCCTCCACTTT
many	TRBV29-1	TRBJ1-5	.	CSVYTGTDNQPQHF	TGCAGCGTTTATACCGGGACGGATAATCAGCCCCAGCATTTT
.	TRBV6-1	TRBJ2-7	TRBD2	CAGSRSGRAHYEQYF	TGTGCCGGCTCTAGGAGCGGGAGGGCCCATTACGAGCAGTACTTC
many	TRBV7-3	TRBJ1-2	.	CASSASDGTAGYTF	TGTGCCAGCAGCGCGTCGGACGGAACTGCAGGCTACACCTTC
many	TRBV3-1	TRBJ1-2	TRBD1	CASSRDSDNYGYTF	TGTGCCAGCAGTCGGGACAGCGACAACTATGGCTACACCTTC
many	TRBV19	TRBJ2-1	TRBD1	CATTTWTGGGNEQFF	TGTGCCACCACTACCTGGACAGGGGGCGGGAATGAGCAGTTCTTC
many	TRBV7-3	TRBJ2-1	.	CASSLFPGLEQFF	TGTGCCAGCAGTCTCTTCCCAGGTTTAGAGCAGTTCTTC
few	TRBV6-1	TRBJ1-5	.	CASSPRGCGNQPQHF	TGTGCCAGCAGTCCCCGGGGCTGTGGCAATCAGCCCCAGCATTTT
many	TRBV7-3	TRBJ2-2	.	CASSLTNTGELFF	TGTGCCAGCAGCTTAACGAACACCGGGGAGCTGTTTTTT
once	TRBV7-2	TRBJ2-7	TRBD1	CASSPEVDRGYEQYF	TGTGCCAGCAGCCCCGAGGTGGACAGGGGCTACGAGCAGTACTTC
.	TRBV7-2	TRBJ2-7	.	CASSPREWAAYEQYF	TGTGCCAGCAGCCCGAGGGAGTGGGCCGCCTACGAGCAGTACTTC
.	TRBV11-1	TRBJ2-1	.	CASSLGETYNEQFF	TGTGCCAGCAGCTTGGGAGAGACCTACAATGAGCAGTTCTTC
medium-sized	TRBV28	TRBJ2-7	TRBD2	CASSSGTSGSPYEQYF	TGTGCCAGCAGTTCCGGGACTAGCGGGAGCCCCTACGAGCAGTACTTC
many	TRBV7-2	TRBJ1-2	TRBD1	CASSSLVGGQGKDYGYTF	TGTGCCAGCAGCTCCCTGGTCGGGGGACAGGGAAAGGACTATGGCTACACCTTC
few	TRBV6-1	TRBJ2-7	TRBD1	CASSEWGQGGEYEQYF	TGTGCCAGCAGTGAGTGGGGACAGGGGGGGGAGTACGAGCAGTACTTC
many	TRBV5-8	TRBJ2-1	TRBD2	CASSNSGIGQFF	TGTGCCAGCAGTAATAGCGGGATTGGGCAGTTCTTC
many	TRBV7-3	TRBJ2-2	TRBD1	CASSRDRLTGELFF	TGTGCCAGCAGCCGGGACAGGCTGACCGGGGAGCTGTTTTTT
many	TRBV5-1	TRBJ2-1	.	CASSKHSSYNEQFF	TGCGCCAGCAGTAAGCACAGCTCCTACAATGAGCAGTTCTTC
medium-sized	TRBV6-1	TRBJ1-1	TRBD1	CASSTGPTGFTEAFF	TGTGCCAGCAGTACGGGTCCGACAGGGTTCACTGAAGCTTTCTTT
many	TRBV11-2	TRBJ2-7	.	CASSLTQAYEQYF	TGTGCCAGCAGCTTAACCCAGGCCTACGAGCAGTACTTC
many	TRBV6-1	TRBJ2-5	.	CASSALRVPETQYF	TGTGCCAGCAGTGCCCTCAGGGTCCCGGAGACCCAGTACTTC
many	TRBV20-1	TRBJ2-1	TRBD2	CSARSGRDYNEQFF	TGCAGTGCTAGGAGCGGGAGGGACTACAATGAGCAGTTCTTC
many	TRBV15	TRBJ1-1	.	CATSRDLRVTEAFF	TGTGCCACCAGCAGAGATTTGAGGGTAACTGAAGCTTTCTTT
many	TRBV2	TRBJ2-1	TRBD2	CAGKTTSGGAREQFF	TGTGCCGGAAAGACGACTAGCGGGGGGGCTAGGGAGCAGTTCTTC
.	TRBV18	TRBJ1-1	TRBD1	CASSRTGWAFF	TGTGCCAGCTCCCGGACAGGGTGGGCTTTCTTT
.	TRBV4-1	TRBJ2-7	.	CASSQGGGRTGFNEQYF	TGCGCCAGCAGCCAAGGGGGGGGAAGGACAGGGTTCAACGAGCAGTACTTC
medium-sized	TRBV6-1	TRBJ1-2	.	CASSPLGGNYGYTF	TGTGCCAGCAGCCCCCTAGGTGGTAACTATGGCTACACCTTC
.	TRBV30	TRBJ2-5	.	CACITTGAGETQYF	TGTGCCTGTATTACCACAGGGGCGGGGGAGACCCAGTACTTC
.	TRBV6-1	TRBJ1-3	.	CASSPIRSGNTIYF	TGTGCCAGCAGTCCGATCCGCTCTGGAAACACCATATATTTT
many	TRBV5-1	TRBJ2-7	.	CASSLLGLYDEQYF	TGCGCCAGCAGCTTGCTGGGATTGTACGACGAGCAGTACTTC
many	TRBV20-1	TRBJ2-1	TRBD2	CSAQLAGGFNEQFF	TGCAGTGCTCAACTAGCGGGAGGTTTTAATGAGCAGTTCTTC
few	TRBV24-1	TRBJ2-3	TRBD2	CATSDGTSGRILIGTDTQYF	TGTGCCACCAGTGATGGGACTAGCGGGAGGATATTGATCGGCACAGATACGCAGTATTTT
many	TRBV5-1	TRBJ1-1	.	CASSPTGTDTEAFF	TGCGCCAGCAGCCCCACCGGGACCGATACTGAAGCTTTCTTT